Following are 10 T cell receptor beta chains from one sample sequenced in a study of shared clonotypes between healthy human individuals. The table came from immunoSEQ multiplex PCR; TCRdb's copy has only in-frame clones and leaves some out. Of over 2 million clones listed, less than 95% were seen once; the top ten hold 0.37%. Sequencing was done on a sample of naive CD4+ T cells from PBMCs. Subset defined: CD45RA+ positively selected. These receptors all stem from a man between 18 and 29 years old in good health. Some clones in this sample may be carry-over from other donors' samples.

This chain joins TRBV4-1 and TRBJ1-2; D call uncertain. This CDR3 has 17 amino acids. The germline gives CDR1 MGHRA, CDR2 YSYEKL. V was trimmed by 1 base and J by 4 bases, leaving 19 bases between them. CDR3 coding DNA: TGCGCCAGCAGCCAAGTAGGAGGAGCACAGTTGGCCTATGGCTACACCTTC. Translation: CASSQVGGAQLAYGYTF.

The chain uses TRBV28 and TRBJ1-2; TRBD1 matches at 10 bases. The CDR3 contains 13 residues. CDR1 MDHEN and CDR2 SYDVKM come from the germline V gene. V shed 10 bases, J shed 7 bases, and the junction held 9 bases outside the gene matches. CDR3 residues: CATRGQGPSGYTF. CDR3 coding DNA: TGTGCCACCAGGGGACAGGGGCCGAGTGGCTACACCTTC.

The V and J genes are TRBV5-8 and TRBJ2-7, with TRBD1 matching 9 bases. The CDR3 has 15 residues. V lost 6 bases, J lost 5 bases, and 12 bases stayed unmatched. Germline CDR1 is SGHTS and CDR2 is YDEGEE. Here the CDR3 DNA reads TGTGCCAGCATCCTTCCGGGACAGGGTACCCACGAGCAGTACTTC. Translation gives CASILPGQGTHEQYF.

The chain uses TRBV15 and TRBJ2-7; 7 nucleotides line up with TRBD1. This CDR3 contains 14 residues. Germline CDR1 LNHNV, CDR2 YYDKDF (reference sequence). Trimming cost V 0 bases and J 2 bases; bases outside gene matches: 1. The CDR3 DNA reads TGTGCCACCAGCAGAGATGACAGGGCCTACGAGCAGTACTTC. This sequence encodes CATSRDDRAYEQYF.

Comment on this clone: The same CDR3 can be traced to other DNA sequences in this sample. The CDR3: CASSFGTAGNTIYF. The CDR3 coding sequence is TGTGCCAGCAGCTTCGGGACAGCTGGAAACACCATATATTTT. This chain uses TRBV5-4 with TRBJ1-3; TRBD1 agrees at 7 bases. Per the germline V gene, CDR1 is SGHNT and CDR2 is YYREEE (reference sequence). This CDR3 comprises 14 residues. The ends lost 2 bases at V and 2 bases at J; junction bases unmatched: 1.

This clone was seen just once. The CDR3 bases are TGTGCCAGCAGGACTAGCGGGAGGGCGATCGGGGAGCTGTTTTTT. This encodes CASRTSGRAIGELFF. This chain connects TRBV6-5 to TRBJ2-2, with TRBD2 matching 14 bases. CDR3 length equals 15 residues. The V gene's germline CDR1 is MNHEY and CDR2 SVGAGI. The V and J ends lost 6 bases and 7 bases, in that order; junction bases with no gene match: 4.

The chain combines TRBV5-1 with TRBJ2-3; 9 bases align to TRBD2. Germline V gene lookup returns CDR1 SGHRS and CDR2 YFSETQ. V lost 7 bases, J lost 7 bases, and 13 bases stayed unmatched. The CDR3 is made up of 15 amino acids. CDR3 loop: CASSVTSGGAYTQYF. The DNA of the CDR3 is TGCGCCAGCTCCGTGACTAGCGGAGGGGCGTATACGCAGTATTTT.

The rearrangement uses TRBV9 and TRBJ1-4, with 7 bases fitting TRBD1. CDR3 length equals 16 residues. V trimming: 3 bases; J trimming: 8 bases; junction bases outside the gene matches: 13. Germline V gene lookup returns CDR1 SGDLS and CDR2 YYNGEE. The CDR3 bases are TGTGCCAGCAGCGCCGGACGACAGGGTCCGTTCGAAAAACTGTTTTTT. This encodes CASSAGRQGPFEKLFF.

V and J are TRBV6-1 and TRBJ2-7; 7 bases are a match to TRBD2. The length of the CDR3 is 12 residues. In germline, CDR1 is MNHNS, CDR2 SASEGT. J gave up 6 bases and V 5 bases, and 4 bases lay outside the gene matches. The CDR3, as DNA: TGTGCCAGCAGTTGGGGAGGGGCCGAGCAGTACTTC. Residues: CASSWGGAEQYF.

This clone was observed a single time. This specimen includes other DNA sequences encoding the same CDR3. The rearrangement uses TRBV7-3 and TRBJ2-2; D is ambiguous. Deletions cut 0 bases from V and 6 bases from J, with 8 bases between. From germline, CDR1 is SGHTA and CDR2 FQGTGA. CDR3 length: 14 residues. The DNA for the CDR3 is TGTGCCAGCAGCTTAACGTCAGTGGCCGGGGAGCTGTTTTTT. Its protein product is CASSLTSVAGELFF.